This T cell receptor beta chain was retrieved from a study of breast tumors, draining lymph nodes, adjacent tissues. Study-level points and caveats: Tumor TCR diversity was below lymph nodes but above nontumor tissue. The lymph node origin of tumor T cells was framed as consistent with a hypothesis, not demonstrated.

TCRdb fed the multiplex PCR reads into MiXCR, producing one record per CDR3 protein. The table has under 250,000 distinct CDR3 sequences, 32% seen once. Breast cancer patients provided tissue from their axillary draining lymph nodes. Trimming shortened V by 3 bases and J by 5 bases, and 15 bases separated the two germline ends. The germline CDR1 and CDR2 sequences are SGHNT and YYREEE (reference sequence). The CDR3 runs 15 residues. Points on this clonotype: Its specificity is unknown. A much bigger clone sits one base away, suggesting this may be a read error.

The rearrangement joins TRBV5-4 to TRBJ2-1; D gene uncertain. The TCR comes from a female donor with breast cancer. Some clones in this sample may be carry-over from other donors' samples. The sequencing sample was made of axillary lymph node tissue. The CDR3 coding sequence is TGTGCCAGCAGCTCAATCAGCGCGAAACACAATGAGCAGTTCTTC. Its translation is CASSSISAKHNEQFF.